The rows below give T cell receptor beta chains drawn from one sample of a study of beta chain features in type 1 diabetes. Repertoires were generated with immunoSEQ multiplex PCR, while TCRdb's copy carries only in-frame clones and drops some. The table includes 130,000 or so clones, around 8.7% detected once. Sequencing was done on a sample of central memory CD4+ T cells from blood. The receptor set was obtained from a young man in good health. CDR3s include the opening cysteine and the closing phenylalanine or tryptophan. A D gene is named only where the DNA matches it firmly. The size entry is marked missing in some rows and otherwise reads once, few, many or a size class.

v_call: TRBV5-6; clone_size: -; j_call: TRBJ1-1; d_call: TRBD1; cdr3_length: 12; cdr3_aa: CASSSTGFEAFF; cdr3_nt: TGTGCCAGCAGCTCGACAGGGTTTGAAGCTTTCTTT
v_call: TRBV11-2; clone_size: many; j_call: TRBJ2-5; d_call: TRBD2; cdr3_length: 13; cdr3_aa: CASSPAGGETQYF; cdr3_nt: TGTGCCAGCAGCCCAGCGGGGGGGGAGACCCAGTACTTC
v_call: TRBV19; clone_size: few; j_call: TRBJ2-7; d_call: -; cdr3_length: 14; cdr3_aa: CASSPIDKTYEQYF; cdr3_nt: TGTGCCAGTAGCCCTATCGACAAAACCTACGAGCAGTACTTC
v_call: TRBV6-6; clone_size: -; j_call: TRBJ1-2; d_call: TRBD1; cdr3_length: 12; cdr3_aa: CASSYGDRSYTF; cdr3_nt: TGTGCCAGCAGTTACGGGGACAGAAGCTACACCTTC
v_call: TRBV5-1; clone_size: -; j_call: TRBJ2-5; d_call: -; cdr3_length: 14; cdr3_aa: CASSYQGNQETQYF; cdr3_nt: TGCGCCAGCAGCTATCAGGGGAACCAAGAGACCCAGTACTTC
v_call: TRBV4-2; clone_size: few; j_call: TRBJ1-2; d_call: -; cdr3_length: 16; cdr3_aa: CASSQEGGEMNYGYTF; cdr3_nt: TGTGCCAGCAGCCAAGAAGGAGGGGAGATGAACTATGGCTACACCTTC
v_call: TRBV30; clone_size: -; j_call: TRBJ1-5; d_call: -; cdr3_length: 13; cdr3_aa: CAWSGGGDQPQHF; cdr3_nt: TGTGCCTGGAGTGGAGGTGGAGATCAGCCCCAGCATTTT
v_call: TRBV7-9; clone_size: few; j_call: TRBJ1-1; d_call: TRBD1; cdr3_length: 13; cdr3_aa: CASSFTGDTEAFF; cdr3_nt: TGTGCCAGCAGCTTTACAGGGGACACTGAAGCTTTCTTT
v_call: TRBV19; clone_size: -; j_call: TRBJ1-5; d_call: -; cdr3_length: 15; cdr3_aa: CASTIARRGDQPQHF; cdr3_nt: TGTGCCAGTACTATAGCAAGGAGGGGAGATCAGCCCCAGCATTTT
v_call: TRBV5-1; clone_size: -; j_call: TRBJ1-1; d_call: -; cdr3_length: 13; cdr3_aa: CASSLQENTEAFF; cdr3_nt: TGCGCCAGCAGCTTGCAGGAGAACACTGAAGCTTTCTTT
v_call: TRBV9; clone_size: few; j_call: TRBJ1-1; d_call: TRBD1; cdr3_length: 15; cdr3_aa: CASSLEGARNTEAFF; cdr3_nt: TGTGCCAGCAGCTTAGAGGGGGCGAGGAACACTGAAGCTTTCTTT
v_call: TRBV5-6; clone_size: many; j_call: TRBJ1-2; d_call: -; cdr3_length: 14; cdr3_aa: CASSLEGRGYGYTF; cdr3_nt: TGTGCCAGCAGCTTGGAAGGAAGGGGCTATGGCTACACCTTC
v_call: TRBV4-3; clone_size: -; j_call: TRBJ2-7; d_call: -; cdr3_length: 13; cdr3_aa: CASSQDRGYEQYF; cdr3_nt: TGCGCCAGCAGCCAAGATAGAGGCTACGAGCAGTACTTC
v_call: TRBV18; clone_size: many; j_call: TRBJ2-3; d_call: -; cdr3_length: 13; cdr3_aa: CASSPPASDTQYF; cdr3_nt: TGTGCCAGCTCACCACCGGCATCAGATACGCAGTATTTT
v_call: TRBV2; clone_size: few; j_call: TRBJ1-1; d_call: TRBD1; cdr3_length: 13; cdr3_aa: CASSRDRNTEAFF; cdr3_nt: TGTGCCAGCTCCCGGGACAGAAACACTGAAGCTTTCTTT
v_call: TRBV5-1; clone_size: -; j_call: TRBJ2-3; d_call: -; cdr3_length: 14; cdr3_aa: CASSLMGAGDTQYF; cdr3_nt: TGCGCCAGCAGCTTGATGGGGGCGGGAGATACGCAGTATTTT
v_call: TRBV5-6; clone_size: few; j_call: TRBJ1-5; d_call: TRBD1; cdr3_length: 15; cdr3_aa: CASSAGTGVRQPQHF; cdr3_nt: TGTGCCAGCAGCGCCGGGACAGGGGTTCGTCAGCCCCAGCATTTT
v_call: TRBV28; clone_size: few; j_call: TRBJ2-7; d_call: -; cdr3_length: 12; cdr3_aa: CASGAGPYEQYF; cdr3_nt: TGTGCCAGCGGGGCGGGGCCCTACGAGCAGTACTTC
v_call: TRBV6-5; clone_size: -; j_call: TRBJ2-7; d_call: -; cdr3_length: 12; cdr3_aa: CASTAATYEQYF; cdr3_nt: TGTGCCAGCACTGCAGCGACCTACGAGCAGTACTTC
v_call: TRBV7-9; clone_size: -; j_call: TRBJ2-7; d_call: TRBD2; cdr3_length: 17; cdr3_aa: CASNIKVGGGFSYEQYF; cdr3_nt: TGTGCCAGCAACATTAAGGTCGGCGGGGGGTTCTCCTACGAGCAGTACTTC
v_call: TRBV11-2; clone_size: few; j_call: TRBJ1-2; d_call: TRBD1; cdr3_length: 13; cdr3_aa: CASSPGQGYGYTF; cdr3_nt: TGTGCCAGCAGCCCGGGACAGGGATATGGCTACACCTTC
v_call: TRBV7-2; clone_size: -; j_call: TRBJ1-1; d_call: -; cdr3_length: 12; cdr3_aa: CASSVGGTEAFF; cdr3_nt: TGTGCCAGCAGCGTTGGGGGGACTGAAGCTTTCTTT
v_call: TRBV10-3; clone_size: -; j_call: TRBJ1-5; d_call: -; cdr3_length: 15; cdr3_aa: CAISEYGGSNQPQHF; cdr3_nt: TGTGCCATCAGTGAGTACGGGGGGAGCAATCAGCCCCAGCATTTT
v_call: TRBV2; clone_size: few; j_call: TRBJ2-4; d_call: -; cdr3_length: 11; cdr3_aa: CASRASNIQYF; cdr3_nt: TGTGCCAGCAGGGCCTCGAACATTCAGTACTTC
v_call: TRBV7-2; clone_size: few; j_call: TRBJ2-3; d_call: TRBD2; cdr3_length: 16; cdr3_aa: CASSPKVAGGLDTQYF; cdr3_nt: TGTGCCAGCAGCCCAAAAGTAGCGGGGGGGCTAGATACGCAGTATTTT